Presented here are 26 T cell receptor beta chains from one specimen sequenced in a study of OX40 agonist ivuxolimab in advanced cancers. The method was immunoSEQ multiplex PCR; TCRdb's version includes in-frame clones alone and lacks a portion of them. Of about 46,000 clones in the sample, more than 85% were seen once. This specimen consisted of CD4+ or CD8+ T cells sorted from blood, obtained in a trial of the OX40 agonist ivuxolimab. Every receptor here comes from an adult with an advanced solid tumor such as melanoma, head and neck, liver or kidney cancer.

The chain employs TRBV19 and TRBJ2-7; possible D gene TRBD2, 6 bases. Germline lookup yields CDR1 LNHDA and CDR2 SQIVND (reference sequence). The CDR3 contains 19 residues. The V and J ends lost 0 bases and 3 bases respectively, with 24 bases between them. For the CDR3, the DNA is TGTGCCAGTAGTATAGATCCCGGTGAGACCGGGACTGACGACTACGAGCAGTACGTC. It encodes CASSIDPGETGTDDYEQYV.

This chain uses TRBV19 with TRBJ2-1, with D possibly being TRBD1 or TRBD2 (5 bases each). V was shortened by 4 bases and J by 5 bases, with 12 bases between the two germline ends. The CDR3 length is 14 residues. Per germline, CDR1 LNHDA and CDR2 SQIVND (reference sequence). CDR3 nucleotide sequence: TGTGCCAGTAGTACGGGACCCTCGAACAATGAGCAGTTCTTC. Translating it yields CASSTGPSNNEQFF.

This clone was seen a single time. In DNA form, the CDR3 reads TGTGCTAGTGGTTTGGCGGGTCGGGGACTAGCCACGACCCAGTACTTC. It is translated as CASGLAGRGLATTQYF. The chain combines TRBV12-5 with TRBJ2-5, with 9 bases fitting TRBD2. Germline-derived CDR1 and CDR2 are LGHNT and FRNRAP. The V segment lost 1 base and the J segment 7 bases; nucleotides outside the gene matches: 10. The CDR3 spans 16 residues.

The rearrangement links TRBV15 to TRBJ1-5; D remains ambiguous. The CDR3 has 14 residues. Trimming removed 3 bases from V and 0 bases from J, with 6 bases in between. CDR1 and CDR2 (germline): LNHNV, YYDKDF (reference sequence). This CDR3 is CATSREDSNQPQHF. As DNA, the CDR3 is TGTGCCACCAGCAGGGAAGATAGCAATCAGCCCCAGCATTTT.

J is TRBJ2-5 and V is TRBV27; no reliable D call. Germline CDR1 is MNHEY and CDR2 is SMNVEV (reference sequence). There are 15 residues in the CDR3. V was clipped by 0 bases and J by 5 bases, with 13 bases between them. The CDR3 bases are TGTGCCAGCAGTTTATCGTCCTTGGCACGCGAGACCCAGTACTTC. Residues: CASSLSSLARETQYF.

This clone was counted once. The chain links TRBV19 to TRBJ2-5; 8 bases align to TRBD1. The CDR3 runs 17 residues. Germline values: CDR1 LNHDA, CDR2 SQIVND (reference sequence). J lost 5 bases, V lost 7 bases, and 18 bases had no gene match. The CDR3 bases are TGTGCCAGTACCCCCAGGATCCGGGACAGGTTATGGGAGACCCAGTACTTC. Its translation: CASTPRIRDRLWETQYF. The full variable domain, rest sourced from reference TRBV19 and TRBJ2-5, is DGGITQSPKYLFRKEGQNVTLSCEQNLNHDAMYWYRQDPGQGLRLIYYSQIVNDFQKGDIAEGYSVSREKKESFPLTVTSAQKNPTAFYLCASTPRIRDRLWETQYFGPGTRLLVL.

This clone is labeled large. The V gene is TRBV4-2, the J gene TRBJ2-2; 7 bases line up with TRBD1. The CDR3 loop spans 19 amino acids. The junction had 19 bases not matched to a gene; V was cut back by 3 bases and J by 6 bases. Per germline, CDR1 LGHNA and CDR2 YNFKEQ. The CDR3 region is CASSQNPGSIGGAPGELFF. In nucleotides, the CDR3 is TGTGCCAGCAGCCAGAACCCCGGCAGCATAGGGGGCGCCCCCGGGGAGCTGTTTTTT.

The rearrangement joins TRBV29-1 to TRBJ2-7; D might be TRBD2 (7 bases). The length of the CDR3 is 12 residues. Germline assignment: CDR1 SQVTM and CDR2 ANQGSEA. Trimming stripped 4 bases from V and 7 bases from J, with 14 bases between. CDR3 DNA: TGCAGCGTTGTCTCTGGGAGGGGGGAGCAGTACTTC. Residues: CSVVSGRGEQYF.

This chain uses TRBV30 with TRBJ2-1; D might be TRBD2 (6 bases). The V gene lost 1 base and the J gene lost 0 bases, with 13 bases spanning the gap. This CDR3 spans 16 amino acids. CDR1 and CDR2 (germline): GTSNPN, SVGIG (reference sequence). The CDR3, as DNA: TGTGCCTGGAGTGCGGGGGACGGATACTCCTACAATGAGCAGTTCTTC. It translates to CAWSAGDGYSYNEQFF. Looking up the rest from reference TRBV30 and TRBJ2-1 gives the full variable domain: SQTIHQWPATLVQPVGSPLSLECTVEGTSNPNLYWYRQAAGRGLQLLFYSVGIGQISSEVPQNLSASRPQDRQFILSSKKLLLSDSGFYLCAWSAGDGYSYNEQFFGPGTRLTVL.

The V gene is TRBV19, the J gene TRBJ1-2, with TRBD1 identical over 7 bases. V trimming: 6 bases; J trimming: 4 bases; junction bases outside the gene matches: 8. This CDR3 has 14 amino acids. Germline CDR1 is LNHDA and CDR2 is SQIVND (reference sequence). The DNA for the CDR3 is TGTGCCAGTAGCCTACAGGGGAGTATCTATGGCTACACCTTC. Translated, it gives CASSLQGSIYGYTF.

In regard to this clone: At one of its ends the junction is not consistent with the germline gene, which may arise from a read error. This chain joins TRBV7-7 and TRBJ2-5; 9 nucleotides line up with TRBD2. The germline V gene has CDR1 SSHAT and CDR2 FNYEAQ (reference sequence). CDR3 length: 17 residues. CDR3 in amino acids: CASSLALAGKYQETQYF. The CDR3 nucleotides read TGTGCTAGCAGCTTAGCCCTAGCGGGGAAGTACCAAGAGACCCAGTACTTC.

The chain is built from TRBV27 and TRBJ2-7; perhaps TRBD1 as D (5 bases). V gave up 1 base and J gave up 5 bases, with 15 bases separating them. This CDR3 region has 15 residues. The germline V gene encodes CDR1 MNHEY and CDR2 SMNVEV (reference sequence). The CDR3 nucleotides are TGTGCCAGCAGTTTATTGGCCAGGGCGTTTAACGAGCAGTACTTC. It codes for CASSLLARAFNEQYF.

V is TRBV13 and J is TRBJ2-6, with a possible D match to TRBD2 (6 bases). Deletions cut 5 bases from V and 0 bases from J, with 17 bases between. The V gene's germline CDR1 is PRHDT and CDR2 FYEKMQ (reference sequence). This CDR3 has 18 amino acids. The CDR3, as DNA: TGTGCCAGCAGCCCTTGGCAGGGAGGACCCTCTGGGGCCAACGTCCTGACTTTC. Translating it yields CASSPWQGGPSGANVLTF.

The chain employs TRBV6-6 and TRBJ2-5; TRBD2 might be the D (5 bases). The CDR3 runs 15 residues. Deletions cut 5 bases from V and 5 bases from J, with 18 bases between. Germline values: CDR1 MNHNY, CDR2 SVGAGI (reference sequence). CDR3: CASSPYAGLWETQYF. The CDR3 DNA is TGTGCCAGCAGTCCCTATGCGGGTCTCTGGGAGACCCAGTACTTC.

Here the CDR3 DNA reads TGTGCCAGCAGTCCGTCTTATCCAAAGACCGGGGAGCTGTTTTTT. It is translated as CASSPSYPKTGELFF. This chain joins TRBV6-5 and TRBJ2-2; D is undetermined. From germline, CDR1 is MNHEY and CDR2 SVGAGI. The CDR3 contains 15 residues. V lost 5 bases to trimming and J lost 5 bases, with 15 bases between them.

The chain recombines TRBV7-3 with TRBJ1-2, with 7 bases lining up with TRBD1. J was trimmed by 4 bases and V by 2 bases; bases with no gene match: 7. This CDR3 is built from 15 residues. The germline V gene has CDR1 SGHTA and CDR2 FQGTGA. CDR3 sequence: CASSLGMGQLYGYTF. CDR3 coding DNA: TGTGCCAGCAGCTTAGGCATGGGACAGCTCTATGGCTACACCTTC.

This chain links TRBV5-1 with TRBJ2-6; D is undetermined. The germline V and J ends were trimmed by 1 base and 0 bases, with 11 bases remaining between them. Germline V lookup: CDR1 SGHRS, CDR2 YFSETQ. The CDR3 consists of 17 residues. The CDR3 protein is CASSLKVFGSGANVLTF. The CDR3 region has the DNA TGCGCCAGCAGCTTGAAAGTGTTTGGCTCTGGGGCCAACGTCCTGACTTTC.

The J gene is TRBJ2-3, the V gene TRBV19, with TRBD2 identical over 13 bases. J lost 8 bases, V lost 4 bases, and 15 bases had no gene match. CDR1 is LNHDA, CDR2 SQIVND, per germline (reference sequence). This CDR3 has 18 amino acids. DNA of the CDR3: TGTGCCAGTAGTAGTCCCCCAACTAGCGGGGGGGCCTTGGTTACGCAGTATTTT. This translates into CASSSPPTSGGALVTQYF.

V gene TRBV11-2 combines with J gene TRBJ2-1; D possibly matches TRBD1 or TRBD2 (5 bases each). Trimming took off 1 base at V and 0 bases at J, with 7 bases between the two ends. Germline V gene lookup returns CDR1 SGHAT and CDR2 FQNNGV. The CDR3 is 15 residues long. Here the CDR3 DNA reads TGTGCCAGCAGCTTAGTCGGGGCCTCCTACAATGAGCAGTTCTTC. It codes for CASSLVGASYNEQFF.

The chain couples TRBV5-5 to TRBJ1-1, with 9 nucleotides matching TRBD1. The germline V gene encodes CDR1 SGHKS and CDR2 YYEKEE (reference sequence). The CDR3 runs to 14 residues. The trim removed 0 bases at V and 6 bases at J, leaving 3 bases unmatched. The CDR3 loop is CASSLVQGASEAFF. The DNA of the CDR3 is TGTGCCAGCAGCTTGGTACAGGGGGCCTCTGAAGCTTTCTTT.

The gene calls are TRBV7-6 and TRBJ1-1; no clear D gene. The CDR3 runs 13 residues. The V gene lost 2 bases and the J gene lost 2 bases, with 6 bases spanning the gap. Germline-derived CDR1 and CDR2 are SGHVS and FNYEAQ. The CDR3 sequence: CASSLWGNTEAFF. DNA for the CDR3: TGTGCCAGCAGCTTATGGGGTAACACTGAAGCTTTCTTT.

J is TRBJ2-1 and V is TRBV10-3, with 11 bases fitting TRBD2. V shed 6 bases and J 5 bases; nucleotides not matched to a gene: 15. The V gene's germline CDR1 is ENHRY and CDR2 SYGVKD. This CDR3 comprises 18 residues. The CDR3 bases are TGTGCCATCAGCGCTCTCGCTCTAGCGGGGGGCTTCAACAATGAGCAGTTCTTC. This translates into CAISALALAGGFNNEQFF.

The genes are TRBV21-1 and TRBJ1-4. TRBV21-1 constitutes a pseudogene. The CDR3 contains 16 residues. The CDR3 DNA reads TGTGCCAGCAGCGGCCCTCCGGGGTCGACTAATGAAAAACTGTTTTTT. This sequence encodes CASSGPPGSTNEKLFF.

Here the CDR3 reads CASSRAEIHNEQFF. The CDR3, as DNA: TGTGCCAGCAGTCGAGCGGAGATTCACAATGAGCAGTTCTTC. The chain carries TRBV2 and TRBJ2-1; the D gene is possibly TRBD2 (5 bases). V was trimmed by 5 bases and J by 5 bases, leaving 13 bases between them. Germline V gene lookup returns CDR1 SNHLY and CDR2 FYNNEI. The CDR3 contains 14 residues. The complete variable domain, with remaining parts taken from reference TRBV2 and TRBJ2-1, reads EPEVTQTPSHQVTQMGQEVILRCVPISNHLYFYWYRQILGQKVEFLVSFYNNEISEKSEIFDDQFSVERPDGSNFTLKIRSTKLEDSAMYFCASSRAEIHNEQFFGPGTRLTVL.

The chain is built from TRBV19 and TRBJ2-1, with 7 bases lining up with TRBD1. The CDR3 is made up of 14 amino acids. Per the germline V gene, CDR1 is LNHDA and CDR2 is SQIVND (reference sequence). The V and J ends lost 6 bases and 6 bases, in that order; junction bases with no gene match: 8. CDR3 DNA sequence: TGTGCCAGTAGCCAACAGGGGATCTTCAATGAGCAGTTCTTC. Residues: CASSQQGIFNEQFF.

J is TRBJ2-7 and V is TRBV5-4; TRBD1 might be the D (5 bases). Per germline, CDR1 SGHNT and CDR2 YYREEE (reference sequence). Trimming took off 1 base at V and 1 base at J, with 6 bases between the two ends. The CDR3 covers 13 residues. The chain's CDR3 is CASSLTGSYEQYF. The DNA for the CDR3 is TGTGCCAGCAGCTTGACAGGTTCCTACGAGCAGTACTTC.